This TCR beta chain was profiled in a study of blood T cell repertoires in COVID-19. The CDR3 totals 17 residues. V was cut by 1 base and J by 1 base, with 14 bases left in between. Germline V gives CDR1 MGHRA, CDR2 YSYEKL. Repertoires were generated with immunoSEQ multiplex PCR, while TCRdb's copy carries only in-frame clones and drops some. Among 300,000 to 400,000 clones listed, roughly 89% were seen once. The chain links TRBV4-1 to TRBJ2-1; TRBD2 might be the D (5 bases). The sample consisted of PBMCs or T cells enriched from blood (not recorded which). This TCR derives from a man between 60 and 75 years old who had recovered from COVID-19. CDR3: CASSQVRAPASYNEQFF. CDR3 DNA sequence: TGCGCCAGCAGCCAAGTGAGGGCCCCCGCATCCTACAATGAGCAGTTCTTC.